The 20 T cell receptor beta chains below were found in one sample sequenced in a study of shared clonotypes between healthy human individuals. Assay: immunoSEQ multiplex PCR; the TCRdb copy retains only in-frame clones and omits some. Here the sample spans about 510,000 clones, approximately 85% being singletons. The sequenced sample consisted of PBMCs. Receptors were obtained from a woman between 40 and 50 years old in good health. Some clones in this sample may be carry-over from other donors' samples.

The gene calls are TRBV19 and TRBJ2-2; perhaps TRBD2 as D (6 bases). Trimming pared 7 bases from V and 6 bases from J, leaving 21 bases between. Germline lookup yields CDR1 LNHDA and CDR2 SQIVND (reference sequence). The CDR3 length is 16 residues. The CDR3 DNA follows: TGTGCCAGTACCATCCTCGGGGGTGTTAGCCCCGGGGAGCTGTTTTTT. It translates to CASTILGGVSPGELFF.

This clone was seen just once. It is likely a read error: a sequence one base away is far more abundant. This chain connects TRBV29-1 to TRBJ1-1; TRBD1 matches at 11 bases. This CDR3 has 14 residues. Unmatched junction bases numbered 8, after V lost 7 bases and J lost 4 bases. Germline lookup yields CDR1 SQVTM and CDR2 ANQGSEA. The CDR3 bases are TGCAGCGCCTCCTTCGGGACAGGGGGCACTGAAGCTTTCTTT. Its translation is CSASFGTGGTEAFF.

The chain combines TRBV4-3 with TRBJ2-1; the match to TRBD2 covers 15 bases. There are 19 residues in the CDR3. The ends lost 2 bases at V and 7 bases at J; junction bases unmatched: 12. In germline, CDR1 is LGHNA, CDR2 YSLEER. Written as DNA, the CDR3 is TGCGCCAGCAGCCAAAAGTTCCCGGGGACTAGCGGGGGGTGGAATGAGCAGTTCTTC. Residues: CASSQKFPGTSGGWNEQFF.

The genes are TRBV4-3 and TRBJ1-3; tentative D call: TRBD1 (5 bases). Germline lookup yields CDR1 LGHNA and CDR2 YSLEER. Trimming stripped 3 bases from V and 0 bases from J, with 9 bases between. The CDR3 has 15 amino acids. CDR3 sequence reads: CASSHDGASGNTIYF. CDR3 in DNA: TGCGCCAGCAGCCATGACGGGGCCTCTGGAAACACCATATATTTT.

A few counts support this clone. The genes are TRBV19 and TRBJ1-1, with D possibly being TRBD1 (6 bases). Germline lookup yields CDR1 LNHDA and CDR2 SQIVND (reference sequence). V lost 3 bases to trimming and J lost 0 bases, with 14 bases between them. This CDR3 has 16 amino acids. The CDR3 region has the DNA TGTGCCAGTAGTATTGCCCACGGGACATTGAACACTGAAGCTTTCTTT. Amino acids: CASSIAHGTLNTEAFF.

As for this clone: This may arise from a read error, as a much more abundant clone is one base away. The same CDR3 can be traced to other DNA sequences in this sample. The chain joins TRBV5-5 to TRBJ1-5; 7 bases agree with TRBD1. Germline CDR1 and CDR2: SGHKS and YYEKEE (reference sequence). The CDR3 runs to 15 residues. The CDR3 is CASSLERQGTQPQHF. CDR3 DNA: TGTGCCAGTAGCTTGGAGCGACAGGGTACCCAGCCCCAGCATTTT.

Concerning this clone itself: A much larger clone lies a single base off, so this may be a read error. The chain uses TRBV6-7 and TRBJ2-2, with D unresolved. TRBV6-7 is recorded as an ORF, its role being uncertain. CDR3 size: 17 residues. The ends were cut back, 5 bases at V and 0 bases at J, with 16 bases in the middle. The DNA of the CDR3 is TGTGCCAGCAGTCACCCAACCAATCTCGCGAACACCGGGGAGCTGTTTTTT. As protein: CASSHPTNLANTGELFF.

The chain couples TRBV27 to TRBJ2-1, with 13 bases that match TRBD2. Germline CDR1 MNHEY, CDR2 SMNVEV (reference sequence). With V trimmed by 3 bases and J by 5 bases, 1 base remained unmatched. The CDR3 extends over 15 amino acids. The CDR3 nucleotides are TGTGCCAGCAGTTTCGGACTAGCGGGAGACAATGAGCAGTTCTTC. Its protein is CASSFGLAGDNEQFF.

V is TRBV19 and J is TRBJ2-1; D is possibly TRBD1 (6 bases). The CDR3 has 13 amino acids. Germline V gene sequence: CDR1 LNHDA, CDR2 SQIVND (reference sequence). The V end lost 10 bases, the J end lost 5 bases, and 15 bases lay between the germline ends. CDR3 sequence: CATSLDRNNEQFF. The CDR3 nucleotides read TGTGCCACCTCCCTAGACAGGAACAATGAGCAGTTCTTC. The whole variable domain, remainder taken from reference TRBV19 and TRBJ2-1, is DGGITQSPKYLFRKEGQNVTLSCEQNLNHDAMYWYRQDPGQGLRLIYYSQIVNDFQKGDIAEGYSVSREKKESFPLTVTSAQKNPTAFYLCATSLDRNNEQFFGPGTRLTVL.

The CDR3 coding sequence is TGCGCCAGCTGGGGACAGGGGGAAAAGGACTATGGCTACACCTTC. Residues: CASWGQGEKDYGYTF. The chain is built from TRBV4-1 and TRBJ1-2; 11 positions agree with TRBD1. From germline, CDR1 is MGHRA and CDR2 YSYEKL. The CDR3 runs 15 residues. V lost 8 bases, J lost 3 bases, and 8 bases stayed unmatched.

The genes are TRBV19 and TRBJ1-3; D not certain. Per the germline V gene, CDR1 is LNHDA and CDR2 is SQIVND (reference sequence). V dropped 6 bases and J dropped 0 bases, with 6 bases sitting between them. There are 13 residues in the CDR3. CDR3 loop: CASRDHSGNTIYF. CDR3 DNA sequence: TGTGCCAGTAGGGACCACTCTGGAAACACCATATATTTT.

This clone was detected many times. The identical CDR3 is also encoded by other nucleotide sequences in the sample. V is TRBV4-2 and J is TRBJ1-1; TRBD1 is a possible D gene (6 bases). V dropped 4 bases and J dropped 4 bases, with 10 bases sitting between them. The CDR3 consists of 13 residues. Per the germline V gene, CDR1 is LGHNA and CDR2 is YNFKEQ. In DNA, the CDR3 is TGTGCCAGCAGCCGTACAGGGAGCACTGAAGCTTTCTTT. It specifies CASSRTGSTEAFF.

This chain links TRBV7-9 with TRBJ2-7; D not resolved. Germline loops: CDR1 SEHNR, CDR2 FQNEAQ (reference sequence). The V and J ends lost 4 bases and 1 base respectively, with 17 bases between them. CDR3 length: 16 amino acids. CDR3 residues: CASSSFTPTSSYEQYF. For the CDR3, the DNA is TGTGCCAGCAGCTCCTTCACCCCCACCTCTTCCTACGAGCAGTACTTC.

The chain links TRBV18 to TRBJ1-2, with a weak D call TRBD1 (5 bases). Trimming removed 2 bases at V and 7 bases at J, with 14 bases between. The V gene's germline CDR1 is KGHSH and CDR2 LQKENI. The CDR3 contains 14 residues. The CDR3 region is CASSPELTGGGYTF. CDR3 coding DNA: TGTGCCAGCTCACCAGAGCTTACAGGTGGTGGCTACACCTTC.

V is TRBV5-1 and J is TRBJ2-2; 9 bases agree with TRBD2. The length of the CDR3 is 16 residues. Trimming took 4 bases from V and 5 from J; bases not matched to a gene: 9. The germline V gene encodes CDR1 SGHRS and CDR2 YFSETQ. This chain's CDR3 is CASSQVAGEGTGELFF. The CDR3 bases are TGCGCCAGCAGCCAAGTAGCGGGAGAGGGTACCGGGGAGCTGTTTTTT.

The chain couples TRBV5-5 to TRBJ2-7, with D tentatively TRBD2 (6 bases). Per the germline V gene, CDR1 is SGHKS and CDR2 is YYEKEE (reference sequence). The CDR3 runs to 16 residues. V was cut by 2 bases and J by 2 bases, with 17 bases left in between. CDR3 in amino acids: CASSLGPRGDPYEQYF. CDR3 nucleotide sequence: TGTGCCAGCAGCTTAGGCCCCCGCGGGGACCCCTACGAGCAGTACTTC.

The chain joins TRBV30 to TRBJ2-3; no definite D call. Trimming removed 3 bases from V and 7 bases from J, with 5 bases in between. The CDR3 sequence is 10 residues long. CDR1 and CDR2 from the germline V gene are GTSNPN and SVGIG (reference sequence). The DNA of the CDR3 is TGTGCCTGGAGAGCTAATACGCAGTATTTT. This codes for CAWRANTQYF.

V is TRBV28 and J is TRBJ1-2; TRBD1 matches 8 bases. CDR1 and CDR2 from the germline V gene are MDHEN and SYDVKM. After removal of 6 bases from V and 4 bases from J, the junction contained 7 bases not matched to a gene. This CDR3 is 14 amino acids long. The CDR3 DNA reads as TGTGCCAGCAGCAGGAGGACAGGGCTCTATGGCTACACCTTC. It codes for CASSRRTGLYGYTF.

The chain employs TRBV5-1 and TRBJ1-5, with D perhaps matching TRBD1 (6 bases). CDR3 size: 15 residues. Trimming left V 0 bases short and J 4 bases short, with 11 bases between. The germline CDR1 and CDR2 sequences are SGHRS and YFSETQ. The CDR3 region has the DNA TGCGCCAGCAGCTTGGGGCTGGGGGCTAATCAGCCCCAGCATTTT. It yields the protein CASSLGLGANQPQHF.

This chain connects TRBV29-1 to TRBJ2-3; no reliable D call. The CDR3 has 11 amino acids. Trimming took 2 bases from V and 4 from J, leaving 4 bases between them. The germline V gene encodes CDR1 SQVTM and CDR2 ANQGSEA. The CDR3 DNA sequence: TGCAGCGTTGAATTGTCAGATACGCAGTATTTT. This gives the protein CSVELSDTQYF.